The 14 T cell receptor beta chains listed next were all sequenced from one sample in a study of tumor-infiltrating lymphocytes in localized non-small cell lung cancer. Method: immunoSEQ multiplex PCR; TCRdb's copy keeps in-frame clones and lacks some. The table includes over 15,000 clones, 45% to 50% detected once. The sequenced sample consisted of lung tumor tissue. These TCRs come from a human donor with non-small cell lung cancer.

This clone turned up a few times. The rearrangement links TRBV7-2 to TRBJ1-5; D gene ambiguous. The germline V and J ends were trimmed by 3 bases and 5 bases, with 11 bases remaining between them. The CDR3 runs to 14 residues. CDR1 and CDR2 (germline): SGHTA, FQGNSA. For the CDR3, the DNA is TGTGCCAGCAGCTTGGGGATGGGAGATCAGCCCCAGCATTTT. The encoded protein is CASSLGMGDQPQHF.

This clone was observed a few times. This chain links TRBV7-2 with TRBJ1-6; D ambiguous. Germline CDR1 SGHTA, CDR2 FQGNSA. Trimming left V 4 bases short and J 5 bases short, with 12 bases between. The CDR3 loop spans 15 amino acids. The CDR3 DNA is TGTGCCAGCAGCTGGGCAGGCCCAGATAATTCACCCCTCCACTTT. This encodes CASSWAGPDNSPLHF.

This clone was found a few times. V gene TRBV9 combines with J gene TRBJ2-2; 11 bases map to TRBD1. The CDR3 loop spans 15 amino acids. V was pared by 0 bases and J by 5 bases, with 0 bases of the junction left unmatched. Germline loops: CDR1 SGDLS, CDR2 YYNGEE. The CDR3, as DNA: TGTGCCAGCAGCGTAGGGGACAGGGGGACCGGGGAGCTGTTTTTT. As protein: CASSVGDRGTGELFF.

This clone was counted only a few times. The CDR3 bases are TGCGCCAGCAGCCAATCAGGGGGCATCCAAGAGACCCAGTACTTC. It yields the protein CASSQSGGIQETQYF. This chain links TRBV4-3 with TRBJ2-5; TRBD1 matches 8 bases. Germline-derived CDR1 and CDR2 are LGHNA and YSLEER. Losses at the gene ends were 2 bases for V and 1 base for J; bases not matched to a gene: 3. The CDR3 contains 15 residues.

This chain links TRBV7-6 with TRBJ2-1; D is perhaps TRBD2 (7 bases). The V gene lost 5 bases and the J gene lost 5 bases, with 10 bases spanning the gap. This CDR3 has 13 residues. The germline V gene has CDR1 SGHVS and CDR2 FNYEAQ. The CDR3 DNA is TGTGCCAGCAGCGAGGGGGGGCACAATGAGCAGTTCTTC. Its protein is CASSEGGHNEQFF.

The chain combines TRBV28 with TRBJ1-5, with 7 nucleotides matching TRBD1. The CDR3 contains 15 residues. Trimming took 3 bases from V and 5 from J; bases not matched to a gene: 7. Germline V CDR1 and CDR2: MDHEN, SYDVKM. Written as DNA, the CDR3 is TGTGCCAGCAGTTTTCCCCGGACAGGTCATCAGCCCCAGCATTTT. Translation gives CASSFPRTGHQPQHF.

V and J are TRBV6-5 and TRBJ1-1, with TRBD1 matching 8 bases. This CDR3 is 15 amino acids long. After removal of 3 bases from V and 7 bases from J, the junction contained 10 bases not matched to a gene. Germline CDR1 MNHEY, CDR2 SVGAGI. DNA of the CDR3: TGTGCCAGCAGTTATCCCGGGACAGGCACCCTTGAAGCTTTCTTT. Translating gives CASSYPGTGTLEAFF.

This clone was counted between two and nine times. The chain employs TRBV18 and TRBJ1-5; D call uncertain. The CDR3 is 14 residues long. Germline-derived CDR1 and CDR2 are KGHSH and LQKENI. Deletions cut 3 bases from V and 7 bases from J, with 13 bases between. The CDR3 loop is CASSPIPALQPQHF. The CDR3 DNA is TGTGCCAGCTCACCGATTCCAGCCTTACAGCCCCAGCATTTT.

This clone turned up a few times. This sequence joins TRBV11-3 and TRBJ2-2; TRBD1 aligns across 7 bases. Trimming took 7 bases from V and 5 from J; bases not matched to a gene: 4. CDR1 and CDR2 (germline): SGHNT, YENEEA. The CDR3 runs 13 residues. The CDR3: CASKAGGTGELFF. DNA of the CDR3: TGTGCCAGCAAAGCAGGGGGTACCGGGGAGCTGTTTTTT.

The chain links TRBV11-2 to TRBJ2-5; D gene unclear. The V end lost 6 bases, the J end lost 5 bases, and 13 bases lay between the germline ends. Germline V gene sequence: CDR1 SGHAT, CDR2 FQNNGV. CDR3 length: 13 amino acids. CDR3 nucleotides: TGTGCCAGCAGGGGATCCAACTGGGAGACCCAGTACTTC. This sequence encodes CASRGSNWETQYF.

In this sample, this clone turned up a few times. The chain combines TRBV7-3 with TRBJ1-5, with no clear D. The germline V gene has CDR1 SGHTA and CDR2 FQGTGA. Trimming removed 2 bases at V and 6 bases at J, with 11 bases between. CDR3 length: 14 amino acids. For the CDR3, the DNA is TGTGCCAGCAGCTTACGACAAGAGGCTCAGCCCCAGCATTTT. Protein sequence: CASSLRQEAQPQHF. Using reference TRBV7-3 and TRBJ1-5 for the parts outside the CDR3, the full variable domain is GAGVSQTPSNKVTEKGKYVELRCDPISGHTALYWYRQSLGQGPEFLIYFQGTGAADDSGLPNDRFFAVRPEGSVSTLKIQRTERGDSAVYLCASSLRQEAQPQHFGDGTRLSIL.

This clone was counted many times. The CDR3 protein is CASSLLTSSYNSPLHF. The CDR3 DNA follows: TGTGCCAGCAGCTTATTAACCAGCTCCTATAATTCACCCCTCCACTTT. The chain has TRBV11-2 and TRBJ1-6; no clear D. The ends were cut back, 2 bases at V and 0 bases at J, with 8 bases in the middle. Germline V gene data show CDR1 as SGHAT and CDR2 as FQNNGV. The CDR3 spans 16 residues.

This chain links TRBV11-2 with TRBJ2-2; unclear D gene. This CDR3 has 15 amino acids. V was pared by 4 bases and J by 4 bases, with 13 bases between. Germline loops: CDR1 SGHAT, CDR2 FQNNGV. CDR3 bases: TGTGCCAGCAGCTGGGGAAGTATAGGCACCGGGGAGCTGTTTTTT. Translated: CASSWGSIGTGELFF. The full variable domain, in which reference TRBV11-2 and TRBJ2-2 provide the parts outside the CDR3, is EAGVAQSPRYKIIEKRQSVAFWCNPISGHATLYWYQQILGQGPKLLIQFQNNGVVDDSQLPKDRFSAERLKGVDSTLKIQPAKLEDSAVYLCASSWGSIGTGELFFGEGSRLTVL.

This clone was picked up a small number of times. The chain links TRBV27 to TRBJ2-1, with D uncertain. This CDR3 spans 15 amino acids. V lost 5 bases, J lost 9 bases, and 20 bases lay in between. Germline values: CDR1 MNHEY, CDR2 SMNVEV (reference sequence). The CDR3 region has the DNA TGTGCCAGCAGTCTCACCGACTTTGGATTCGGTGAGCAGTTCTTC. Translating it yields CASSLTDFGFGEQFF.